The 11 T cell receptor beta chains listed next were all sequenced from one sample in a study of cytomegalovirus exposure and HLA in healthy donors. Primers for the PCR totalled 60 Vbeta and 13 Jbeta. TCRdb's copy holds only in-frame clones and misses some; the assay was immunoSEQ multiplex PCR. Of approximately 190,000 clones listed, approximately 78% are singletons. Sequenced input: PBMCs. Receptors originate from a woman in her 30s in good health and CMV-seropositive.

The J gene is TRBJ1-1, the V gene TRBV28; 7 bases map to TRBD1. Germline trimming cut 2 bases from V and 11 bases from J; bases unmatched to any gene: 2. The CDR3 is 11 amino acids. Germline V gene lookup returns CDR1 MDHEN and CDR2 SYDVKM. CDR3 coding DNA: TGTGCCAGCAGTTTAGACAGGGCGGCTTTCTTT. Amino acids: CASSLDRAAFF.

This clone was observed once. The chain joins TRBV7-9 to TRBJ1-2; no reliable D call. The CDR3 length is 15 residues. With 5 bases removed from V and 3 bases from J, the gap between germline ends came to 16 bases. CDR1 SEHNR and CDR2 FQNEAQ come from the germline V gene (reference sequence). The CDR3 loop is CASSREEGMYYGYTF. The CDR3 region has the DNA TGTGCCAGCAGCCGGGAGGAGGGAATGTACTATGGCTACACCTTC.

V gene TRBV28 combines with J gene TRBJ2-3, with D possibly TRBD2 on 6 matching bases. Trimming removed 2 bases at V and 2 bases at J, with 11 bases between. CDR1 MDHEN and CDR2 SYDVKM come from the germline V gene. The CDR3 contains 15 residues. The chain's CDR3 is CASSLGGLVTDTQYF. DNA of the CDR3: TGTGCCAGCAGTTTAGGGGGACTCGTCACAGATACGCAGTATTTT.

The genes are TRBV11-3 and TRBJ1-1, with D perhaps matching TRBD1 (5 bases). The CDR3 consists of 14 residues. Trimming shortened V by 5 bases and J by 6 bases, and 16 bases separated the two germline ends. Germline-derived CDR1 and CDR2 are SGHNT and YENEEA. The CDR3 DNA reads TGTGCCAGCAGCGGCGCAGGGAATAAGGCTGAAGCTTTCTTT. Translation gives CASSGAGNKAEAFF.

V gene TRBV4-1 combines with J gene TRBJ1-4, with unresolved D. This CDR3 is built from 15 residues. Germline loops: CDR1 MGHRA, CDR2 YSYEKL. The ends were cut back, 6 bases at V and 12 bases at J, with 23 bases in the middle. The CDR3 sequence: CASSPPKEAIKELFF. Here the CDR3 DNA reads TGCGCCAGCAGTCCCCCGAAGGAGGCGATTAAGGAACTGTTTTTT.

The chain combines TRBV2 with TRBJ2-1; 8 bases fit TRBD2. This CDR3 region has 15 residues. V shed 7 bases, J shed 2 bases, and the junction held 7 bases outside the gene matches. Looked up from germline, CDR1 is SNHLY and CDR2 is FYNNEI. The CDR3 coding sequence is TGTGCCAGCAATCCACCGGGACTAGCCTACAATGAGCAGTTCTTC. It encodes CASNPPGLAYNEQFF.

The rearrangement joins TRBV4-1 to TRBJ1-2; TRBD1 might be the D (5 bases). V was trimmed by 1 base and J by 3 bases, leaving 12 bases between them. Germline V CDR1 and CDR2: MGHRA, YSYEKL. The CDR3 is made up of 15 amino acids. This chain's CDR3 is CASSQVDRAHYGYTF. Written as DNA, the CDR3 is TGCGCCAGCAGCCAAGTTGACAGAGCCCACTATGGCTACACCTTC.

The V gene is TRBV7-9, the J gene TRBJ2-7; TRBD1 aligns across 8 bases. The CDR3 is 15 residues long. From germline, CDR1 is SEHNR and CDR2 FQNEAQ (reference sequence). With V trimmed by 3 bases and J by 0 bases, 4 bases remained unmatched. DNA of the CDR3: TGTGCCAGCAGCTTCGGGGACAGGAGCTCCTACGAGCAGTACTTC. This encodes CASSFGDRSSYEQYF. The variable domain in full, with the rest retrieved from reference TRBV7-9 and TRBJ2-7, is DTGVSQNPRHKITKRGQNVTFRCDPISEHNRLYWYRQTLGQGPEFLTYFQNEAQLEKSRLLSDRFSAERPKGSFSTLEIQRTEQGDSAMYLCASSFGDRSSYEQYFGPGTRLTVT.

The J gene is TRBJ2-1, the V gene TRBV30, with TRBD2 identical over 16 bases. Germline V CDR1 and CDR2: GTSNPN, SVGIG (reference sequence). V lost 1 base, J lost 9 bases, and 12 bases stayed unmatched. This CDR3 has 18 residues. This chain's CDR3 is CAWSAAGLAGGNPSEQFF. The CDR3 DNA sequence: TGTGCCTGGAGTGCCGCGGGACTAGCGGGGGGGAACCCCAGTGAGCAGTTCTTC. Full variable domain (outside the CDR3, taken from reference TRBV30 and TRBJ2-1): SQTIHQWPATLVQPVGSPLSLECTVEGTSNPNLYWYRQAAGRGLQLLFYSVGIGQISSEVPQNLSASRPQDRQFILSSKKLLLSDSGFYLCAWSAAGLAGGNPSEQFFGPGTRLTVL.

CDR3: CASSIAWTASDGYTF. The DNA for the CDR3 is TGTGCCAGTAGTATAGCCTGGACAGCGTCCGATGGCTACACCTTC. The V and J genes are TRBV19 and TRBJ1-2; a weak D match, TRBD1 (6 bases). Germline CDR1 is LNHDA and CDR2 is SQIVND (reference sequence). The length of the CDR3 is 15 residues. V lost 1 base to trimming and J lost 6 bases, with 15 bases between them.

The chain links TRBV27 to TRBJ2-7; 8 nucleotides align to TRBD2. Per germline, CDR1 MNHEY and CDR2 SMNVEV (reference sequence). The ends lost 1 base at V and 6 bases at J; junction bases unmatched: 2. The CDR3 is made up of 13 amino acids. CDR3 residues: CASSLFSGGEQYF. DNA of the CDR3: TGTGCCAGCAGTTTATTCAGCGGGGGCGAGCAGTACTTC.